These T cell receptor beta chains were read from a single sample in a study of T cell repertoires in cytomegalovirus infection. A single record per CDR3 protein comes from TCRdb applying MiXCR to the reads. This table holds approximately 700,000 distinct CDR3 sequences, 35% found once. Sequenced material: PBMCs. All receptors derive from a human donor in good health (CMV status not recorded). Some clones in this sample may be carry-over from other donors' samples. Both conserved end residues are part of each CDR3. D genes are given only for firm matches. Clone size is shown for a subset of rows, as once, few, many or a class of expanded clone.

CDR3 | DNA | J | D | V | size
CASSYSLLGKSNYGYTF | TGTGCCAGCAGTTACTCTTTGCTGGGGAAATCTAACTATGGCTACACCTTC | TRBJ1-2 | - | TRBV6-8 | -
CASSPPGTGGTGELFF | TGTGCCAGCAGCCCGCCCGGGACAGGGGGCACCGGGGAGCTGTTTTTT | TRBJ2-2 | TRBD1 | TRBV7-3 | many
CATSRDQERGRRADTQYF | TGTGCCACCAGCAGGGACCAAGAGAGGGGGAGGAGGGCAGATACGCAGTATTTT | TRBJ2-3 | - | TRBV15 | few
CASSEDRGRTNEKLFF | TGTGCCAGCAGTGAGGACAGGGGGAGAACTAATGAAAAACTGTTTTTT | TRBJ1-4 | TRBD1 | TRBV6-1 | few
CASMTEHNEQFF | TGTGCCAGCATGACAGAACACAATGAGCAGTTCTTC | TRBJ2-1 | - | TRBV7-9 | -
CASSLGDRVNEAFF | TGTGCCAGCAGCTTGGGGGACAGGGTAAATGAAGCTTTCTTT | TRBJ1-1 | TRBD1 | TRBV5-3 | -
CASRSGQGSSPLHF | TGTGCCAGCAGATCGGGACAGGGGAGCTCACCCCTCCACTTT | TRBJ1-6 | TRBD1 | TRBV5-4 | -
CSAFRRHQPQHF | TGCAGTGCTTTCAGGAGGCATCAGCCCCAGCATTTT | TRBJ1-5 | - | TRBV20-1 | -
CASSQDQGLYGYTF | TGCGCCAGCAGCCAAGATCAGGGCCTGTATGGCTACACCTTC | TRBJ1-2 | - | TRBV4-1 | -
CASSITGSIGYTF | TGTGCCAGTAGTATAACAGGGTCCATCGGCTACACCTTC | TRBJ1-2 | - | TRBV19 | -
CASSPWVGTQYF | TGTGCCAGCAGTCCTTGGGTCGGGACCCAGTACTTC | TRBJ2-5 | - | TRBV12-3/TRBV12-4 | -
CASSRDSAGKLFF | TGTGCCAGCAGCCGGGACAGCGCCGGAAAACTGTTTTTT | TRBJ1-4 | TRBD1 | TRBV7-8 | many
CASSSESSYNEQFF | TGTGCCAGTAGCAGCGAAAGCTCCTACAATGAGCAGTTCTTC | TRBJ2-1 | - | TRBV19 | -
CASRFGTGDSPLHF | TGCGCCAGCAGATTCGGGACAGGGGATTCACCCCTCCACTTT | TRBJ1-6 | TRBD1 | TRBV4-1 | -
CASSQLEGAETQYF | TGTGCCAGCTCACAATTGGAAGGGGCAGAGACCCAGTACTTC | TRBJ2-5 | - | TRBV18 | -
CASSETAGVYGELFF | TGTGCCAGCAGCGAAACGGCGGGAGTATATGGGGAGCTGTTTTTT | TRBJ2-2 | TRBD2 | TRBV7-6 | -
CASSLAPLGEQFF | TGTGCCAGCAGCCTAGCCCCCCTCGGTGAGCAGTTCTTC | TRBJ2-1 | - | TRBV7-9 | few
CATSETGQGYNEQFF | TGTGCCACCAGTGAGACAGGACAGGGATACAATGAGCAGTTCTTC | TRBJ2-1 | TRBD1 | TRBV24-1 | few